This T cell receptor beta chain stems from a study of CD8 T cells in Susac syndrome. The wider study: When their blood was taken, patients with Susac syndrome were therapy-naive, taking corticosteroids, or taking intravenous immunoglobulin alone.

Sequencing targeted TCR beta in T cells from blood (CD8+ and CD4+). TEMRA cells were FACS-enriched, while CD8+ and CD4+ T cells were negatively isolated. cDNA came from about 0.51 to 1 ug RNA primed by random hexamers. An immunoSEQ multiplex PCR generated amplified TCR beta CDR3 products spanning 54 Vbeta and 13 Jbeta. Using its own MiXCR run on the immunoSEQ multiplex PCR reads, TCRdb lists one record per CDR3 protein. In the table there are 84,000 or so distinct CDR3 sequences, about 95% of which are singletons. This CDR3 has 14 residues. V was cut by 3 bases and J by 4 bases, with 11 bases left in between.

The specimen sequenced was CD8+ T cells from PBMCs. The rearrangement joins TRBV12-3 or TRBV12-4 to TRBJ2-3; maybe TRBD1 (5 bases). This sequence originates from a human donor with Susac syndrome. The CDR3 reads CASSFAGFPDTQYF. DNA of the CDR3: TGTGCCAGCAGTTTTGCAGGGTTTCCAGATACGCAGTATTTT.